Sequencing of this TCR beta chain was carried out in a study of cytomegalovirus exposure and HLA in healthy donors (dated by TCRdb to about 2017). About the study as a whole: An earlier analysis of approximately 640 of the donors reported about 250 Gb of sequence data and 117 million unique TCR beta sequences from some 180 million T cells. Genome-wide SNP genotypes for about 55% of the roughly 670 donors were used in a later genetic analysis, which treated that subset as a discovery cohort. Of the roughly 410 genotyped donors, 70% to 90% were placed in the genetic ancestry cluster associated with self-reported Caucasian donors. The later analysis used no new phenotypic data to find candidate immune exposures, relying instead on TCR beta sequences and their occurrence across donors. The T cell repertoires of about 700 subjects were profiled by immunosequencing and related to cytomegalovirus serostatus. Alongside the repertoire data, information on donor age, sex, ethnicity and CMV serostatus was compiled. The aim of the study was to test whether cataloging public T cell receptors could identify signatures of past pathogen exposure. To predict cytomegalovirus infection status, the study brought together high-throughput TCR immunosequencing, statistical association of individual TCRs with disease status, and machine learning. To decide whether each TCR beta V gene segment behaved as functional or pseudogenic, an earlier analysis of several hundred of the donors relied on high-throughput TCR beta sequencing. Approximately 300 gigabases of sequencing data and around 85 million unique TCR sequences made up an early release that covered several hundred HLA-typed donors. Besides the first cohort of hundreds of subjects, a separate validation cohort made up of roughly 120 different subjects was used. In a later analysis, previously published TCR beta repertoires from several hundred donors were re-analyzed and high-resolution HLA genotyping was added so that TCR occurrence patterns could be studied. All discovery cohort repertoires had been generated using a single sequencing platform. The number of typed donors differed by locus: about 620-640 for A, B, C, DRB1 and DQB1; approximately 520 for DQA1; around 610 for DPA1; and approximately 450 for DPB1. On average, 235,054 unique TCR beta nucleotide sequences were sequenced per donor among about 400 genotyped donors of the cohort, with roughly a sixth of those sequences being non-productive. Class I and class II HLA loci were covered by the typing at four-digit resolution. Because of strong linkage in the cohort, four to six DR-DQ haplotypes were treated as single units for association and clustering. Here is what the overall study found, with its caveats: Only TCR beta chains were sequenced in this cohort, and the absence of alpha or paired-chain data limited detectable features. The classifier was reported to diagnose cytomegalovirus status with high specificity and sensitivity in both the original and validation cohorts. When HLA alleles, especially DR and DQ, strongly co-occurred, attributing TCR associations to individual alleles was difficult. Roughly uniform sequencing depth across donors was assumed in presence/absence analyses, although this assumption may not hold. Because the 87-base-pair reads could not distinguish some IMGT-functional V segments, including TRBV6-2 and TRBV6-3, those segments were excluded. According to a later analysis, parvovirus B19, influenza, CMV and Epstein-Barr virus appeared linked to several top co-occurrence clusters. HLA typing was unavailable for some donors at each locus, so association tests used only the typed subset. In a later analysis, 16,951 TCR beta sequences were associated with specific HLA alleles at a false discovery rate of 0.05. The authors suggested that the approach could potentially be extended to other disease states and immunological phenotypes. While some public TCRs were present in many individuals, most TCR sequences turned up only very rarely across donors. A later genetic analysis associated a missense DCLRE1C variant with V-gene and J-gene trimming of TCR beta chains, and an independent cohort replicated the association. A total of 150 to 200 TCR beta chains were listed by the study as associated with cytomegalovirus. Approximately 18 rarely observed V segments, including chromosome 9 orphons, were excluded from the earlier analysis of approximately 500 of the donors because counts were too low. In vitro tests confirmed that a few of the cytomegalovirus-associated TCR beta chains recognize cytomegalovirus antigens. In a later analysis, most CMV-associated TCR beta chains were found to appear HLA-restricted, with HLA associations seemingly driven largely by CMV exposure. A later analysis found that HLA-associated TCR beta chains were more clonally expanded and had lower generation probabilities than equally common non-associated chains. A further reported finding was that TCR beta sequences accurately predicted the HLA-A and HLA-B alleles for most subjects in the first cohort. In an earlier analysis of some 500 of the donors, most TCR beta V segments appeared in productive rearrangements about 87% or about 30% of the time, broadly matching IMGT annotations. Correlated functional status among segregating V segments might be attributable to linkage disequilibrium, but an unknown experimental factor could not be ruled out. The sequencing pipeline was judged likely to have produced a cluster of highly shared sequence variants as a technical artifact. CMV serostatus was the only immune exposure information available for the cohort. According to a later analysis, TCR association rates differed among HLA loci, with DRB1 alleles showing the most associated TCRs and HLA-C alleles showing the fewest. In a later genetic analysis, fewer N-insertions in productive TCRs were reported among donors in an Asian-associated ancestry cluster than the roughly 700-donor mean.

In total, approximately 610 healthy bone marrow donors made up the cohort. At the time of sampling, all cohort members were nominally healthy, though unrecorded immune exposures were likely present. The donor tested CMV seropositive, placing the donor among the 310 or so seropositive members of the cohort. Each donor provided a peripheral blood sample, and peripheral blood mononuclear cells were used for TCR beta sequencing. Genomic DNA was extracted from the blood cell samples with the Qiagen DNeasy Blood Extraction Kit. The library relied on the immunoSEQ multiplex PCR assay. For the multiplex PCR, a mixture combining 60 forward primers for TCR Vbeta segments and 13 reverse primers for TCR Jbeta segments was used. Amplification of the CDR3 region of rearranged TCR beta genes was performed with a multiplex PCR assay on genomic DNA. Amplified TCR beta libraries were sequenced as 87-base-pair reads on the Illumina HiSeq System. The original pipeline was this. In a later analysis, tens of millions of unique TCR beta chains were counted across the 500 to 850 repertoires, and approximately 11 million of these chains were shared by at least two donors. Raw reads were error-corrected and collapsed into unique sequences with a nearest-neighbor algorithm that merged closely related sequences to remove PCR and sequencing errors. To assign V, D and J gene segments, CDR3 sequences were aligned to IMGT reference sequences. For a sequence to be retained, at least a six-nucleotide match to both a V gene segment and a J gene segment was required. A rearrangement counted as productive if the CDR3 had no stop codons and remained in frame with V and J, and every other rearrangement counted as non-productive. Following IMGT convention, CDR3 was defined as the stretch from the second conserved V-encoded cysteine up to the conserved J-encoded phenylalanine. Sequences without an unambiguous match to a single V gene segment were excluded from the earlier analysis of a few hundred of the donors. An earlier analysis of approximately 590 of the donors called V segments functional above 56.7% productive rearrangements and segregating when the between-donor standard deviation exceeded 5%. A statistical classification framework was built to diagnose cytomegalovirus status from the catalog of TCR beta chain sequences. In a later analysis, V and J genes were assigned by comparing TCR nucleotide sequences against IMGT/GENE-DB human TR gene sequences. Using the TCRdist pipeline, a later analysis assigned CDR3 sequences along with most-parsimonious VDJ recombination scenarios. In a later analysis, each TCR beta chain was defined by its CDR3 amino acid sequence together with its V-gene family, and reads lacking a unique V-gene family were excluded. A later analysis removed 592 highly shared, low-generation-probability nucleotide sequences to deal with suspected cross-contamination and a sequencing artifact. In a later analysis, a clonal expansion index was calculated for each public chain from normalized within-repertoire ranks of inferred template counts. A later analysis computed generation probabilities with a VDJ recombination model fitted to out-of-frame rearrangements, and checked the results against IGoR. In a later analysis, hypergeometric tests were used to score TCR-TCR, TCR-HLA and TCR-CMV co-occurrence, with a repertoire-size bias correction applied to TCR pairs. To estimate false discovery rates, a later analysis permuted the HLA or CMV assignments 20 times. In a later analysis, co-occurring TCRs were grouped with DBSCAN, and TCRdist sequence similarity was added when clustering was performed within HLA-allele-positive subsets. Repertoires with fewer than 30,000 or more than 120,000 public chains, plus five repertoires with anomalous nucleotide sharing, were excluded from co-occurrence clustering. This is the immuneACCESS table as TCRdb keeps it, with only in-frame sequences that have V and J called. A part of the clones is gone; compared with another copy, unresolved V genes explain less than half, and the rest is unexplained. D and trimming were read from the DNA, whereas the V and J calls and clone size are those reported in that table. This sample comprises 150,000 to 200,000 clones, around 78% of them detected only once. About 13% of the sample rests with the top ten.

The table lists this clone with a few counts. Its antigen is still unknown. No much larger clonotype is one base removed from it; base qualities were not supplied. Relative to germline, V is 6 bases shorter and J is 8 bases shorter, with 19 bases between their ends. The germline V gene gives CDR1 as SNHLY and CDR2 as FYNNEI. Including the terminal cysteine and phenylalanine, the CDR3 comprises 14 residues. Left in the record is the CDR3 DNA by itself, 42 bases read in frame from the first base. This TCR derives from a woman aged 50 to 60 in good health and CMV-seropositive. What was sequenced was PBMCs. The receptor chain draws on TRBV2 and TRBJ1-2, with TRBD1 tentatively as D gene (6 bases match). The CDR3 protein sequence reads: CASSRRGGNYGYTF. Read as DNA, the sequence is TGTGCCAGCAGCCGAAGGGGGGGAAATTACGGCTACACCTTC.